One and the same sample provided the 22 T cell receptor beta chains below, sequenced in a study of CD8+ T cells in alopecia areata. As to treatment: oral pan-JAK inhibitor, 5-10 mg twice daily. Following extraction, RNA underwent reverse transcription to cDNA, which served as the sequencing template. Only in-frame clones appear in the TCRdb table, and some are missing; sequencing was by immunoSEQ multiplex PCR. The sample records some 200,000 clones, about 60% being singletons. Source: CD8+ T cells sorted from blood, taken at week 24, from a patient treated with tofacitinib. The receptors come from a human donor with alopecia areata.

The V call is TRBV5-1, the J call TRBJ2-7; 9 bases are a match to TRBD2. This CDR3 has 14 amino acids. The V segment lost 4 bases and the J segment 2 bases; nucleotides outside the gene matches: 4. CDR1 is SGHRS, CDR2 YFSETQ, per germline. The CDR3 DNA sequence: TGCGCCAGCAGCACGACTAGCGGCACCTACGAGCAGTACTTC. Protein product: CASSTTSGTYEQYF.

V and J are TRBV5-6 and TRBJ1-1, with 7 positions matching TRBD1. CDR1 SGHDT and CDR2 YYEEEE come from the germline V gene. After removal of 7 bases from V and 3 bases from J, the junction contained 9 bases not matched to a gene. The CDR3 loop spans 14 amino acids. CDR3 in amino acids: CASGEGTGDTEAFF. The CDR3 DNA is TGTGCCAGCGGGGAGGGCACAGGGGACACTGAAGCTTTCTTT. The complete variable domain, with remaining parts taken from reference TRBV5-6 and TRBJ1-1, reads DAGVTQSPTHLIKTRGQQVTLRCSPKSGHDTVSWYQQALGQGPQFIFQYYEEEERQRGNFPDRFSGHQFPNYSSELNVNALLLGDSALYLCASGEGTGDTEAFFGQGTRLTVV.

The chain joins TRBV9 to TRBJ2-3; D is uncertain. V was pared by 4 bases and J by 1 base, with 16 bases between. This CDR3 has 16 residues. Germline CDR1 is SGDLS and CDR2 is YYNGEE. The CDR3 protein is CASSPTLGPGTDTQYF. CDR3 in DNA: TGTGCCAGCAGCCCCACACTCGGACCGGGCACAGATACGCAGTATTTT.

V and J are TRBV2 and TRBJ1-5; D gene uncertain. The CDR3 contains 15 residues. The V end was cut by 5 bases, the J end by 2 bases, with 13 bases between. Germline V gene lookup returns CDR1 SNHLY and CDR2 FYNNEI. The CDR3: CASSSQSKGNQPQHF. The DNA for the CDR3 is TGTGCCAGCAGTAGTCAGAGTAAGGGCAATCAGCCCCAGCATTTT. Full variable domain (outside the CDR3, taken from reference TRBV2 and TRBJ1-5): EPEVTQTPSHQVTQMGQEVILRCVPISNHLYFYWYRQILGQKVEFLVSFYNNEISEKSEIFDDQFSVERPDGSNFTLKIRSTKLEDSAMYFCASSSQSKGNQPQHFGDGTRLSIL.

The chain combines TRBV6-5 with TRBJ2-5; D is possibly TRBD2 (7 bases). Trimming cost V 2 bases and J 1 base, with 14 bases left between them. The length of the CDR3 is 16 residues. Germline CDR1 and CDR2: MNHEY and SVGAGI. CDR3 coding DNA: TGTGCCAGCAGTTACCTGGGCGGGGGCCTCCAAGAGACCCAGTACTTC. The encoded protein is CASSYLGGGLQETQYF.

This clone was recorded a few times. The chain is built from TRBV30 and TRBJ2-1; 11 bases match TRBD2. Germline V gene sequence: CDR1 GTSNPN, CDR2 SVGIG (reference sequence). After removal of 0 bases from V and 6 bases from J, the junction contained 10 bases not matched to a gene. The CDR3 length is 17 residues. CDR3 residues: CAWSVWASGGYGNEQFF. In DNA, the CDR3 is TGTGCCTGGAGTGTATGGGCTAGCGGGGGGTATGGCAATGAGCAGTTCTTC. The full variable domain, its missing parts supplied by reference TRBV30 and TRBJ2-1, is SQTIHQWPATLVQPVGSPLSLECTVEGTSNPNLYWYRQAAGRGLQLLFYSVGIGQISSEVPQNLSASRPQDRQFILSSKKLLLSDSGFYLCAWSVWASGGYGNEQFFGPGTRLTVL.

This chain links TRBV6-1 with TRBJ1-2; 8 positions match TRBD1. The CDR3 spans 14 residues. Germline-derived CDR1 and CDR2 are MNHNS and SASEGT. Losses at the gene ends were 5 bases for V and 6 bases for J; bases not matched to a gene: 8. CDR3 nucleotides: TGTGCCAGCAGTCCCGACAGGGGACCCCATGGCTACACCTTC. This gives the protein CASSPDRGPHGYTF.

CDR3 bases: TGTGCCAGCAGCTTAGTCCCGGACAGACAAGAGACCCAGTACTTC. Protein product: CASSLVPDRQETQYF. The J gene is TRBJ2-5, the V gene TRBV11-3, with D perhaps TRBD1 (6 bases). The CDR3 consists of 15 residues. Germline assignment: CDR1 SGHNT and CDR2 YENEEA. V was shortened by 1 base and J by 2 bases, with 11 bases between the two germline ends. Supplemented by reference TRBV11-3 and TRBJ2-5, the full variable domain reads EAGVVQSPRYKIIEKKQPVAFWCNPISGHNTLYWYLQNLGQGPELLIRYENEEAVDDSQLPKDRFSAERLKGVDSTLKIQPAELGDSAVYLCASSLVPDRQETQYFGPGTRLLVL.

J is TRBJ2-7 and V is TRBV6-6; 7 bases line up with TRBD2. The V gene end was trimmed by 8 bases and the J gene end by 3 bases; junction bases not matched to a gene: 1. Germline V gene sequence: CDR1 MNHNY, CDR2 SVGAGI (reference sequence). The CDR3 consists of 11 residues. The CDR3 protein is CASREVYEQYF. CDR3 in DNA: TGTGCCAGCCGGGAGGTCTACGAGCAGTACTTC.

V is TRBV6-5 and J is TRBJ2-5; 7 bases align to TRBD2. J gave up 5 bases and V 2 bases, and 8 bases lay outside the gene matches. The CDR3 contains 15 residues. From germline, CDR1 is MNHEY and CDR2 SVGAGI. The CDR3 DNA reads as TGTGCCAGCAGTTACGGCGCCAGCGGGGAGGAGACCCAGTACTTC. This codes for CASSYGASGEETQYF.

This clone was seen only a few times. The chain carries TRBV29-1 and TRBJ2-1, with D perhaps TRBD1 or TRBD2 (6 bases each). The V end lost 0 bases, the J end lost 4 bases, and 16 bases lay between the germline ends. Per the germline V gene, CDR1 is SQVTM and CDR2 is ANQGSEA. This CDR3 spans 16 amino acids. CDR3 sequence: CSVEDHGGPLYNEQFF. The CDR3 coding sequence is TGCAGCGTTGAAGATCATGGGGGGCCCCTTTACAATGAGCAGTTCTTC.

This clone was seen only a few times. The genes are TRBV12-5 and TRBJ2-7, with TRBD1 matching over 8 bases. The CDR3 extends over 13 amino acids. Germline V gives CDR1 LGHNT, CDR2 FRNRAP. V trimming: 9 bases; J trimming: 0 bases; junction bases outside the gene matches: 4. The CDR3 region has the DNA TGTGCTAGCAGGGACAGGATCTCCTACGAGCAGTACTTC. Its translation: CASRDRISYEQYF.

Here the CDR3 reads CASSERDTQYF. The DNA of the CDR3 is TGTGCCAGCAGTGAGAGAGATACGCAGTATTTT. The chain employs TRBV6-6 and TRBJ2-3; D call uncertain. The ends were cut back, 5 bases at V and 5 bases at J, with 5 bases in the middle. Germline CDR1 and CDR2: MNHNY and SVGAGI (reference sequence). This CDR3 region has 11 residues.

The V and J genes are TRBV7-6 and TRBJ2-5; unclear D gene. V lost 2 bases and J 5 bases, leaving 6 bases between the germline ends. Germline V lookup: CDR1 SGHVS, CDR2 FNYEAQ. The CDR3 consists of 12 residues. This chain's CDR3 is CASSLSGETQYF. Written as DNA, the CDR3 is TGTGCCAGCAGCTTATCCGGGGAGACCCAGTACTTC.

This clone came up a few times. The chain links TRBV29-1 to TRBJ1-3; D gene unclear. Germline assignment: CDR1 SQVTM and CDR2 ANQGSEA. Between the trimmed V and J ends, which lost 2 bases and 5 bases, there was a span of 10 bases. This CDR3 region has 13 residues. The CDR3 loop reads CSVENPRRNTIYF. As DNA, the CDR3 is TGCAGCGTTGAAAATCCCAGAAGAAACACCATATATTTT.

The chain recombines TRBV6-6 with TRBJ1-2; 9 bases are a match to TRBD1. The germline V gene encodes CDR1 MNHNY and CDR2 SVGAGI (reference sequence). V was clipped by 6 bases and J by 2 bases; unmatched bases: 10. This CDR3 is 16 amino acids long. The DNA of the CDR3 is TGTGCCAGCAGCCTTGGGACAGGGATGGCGAACTATGGCTACACCTTC. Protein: CASSLGTGMANYGYTF.

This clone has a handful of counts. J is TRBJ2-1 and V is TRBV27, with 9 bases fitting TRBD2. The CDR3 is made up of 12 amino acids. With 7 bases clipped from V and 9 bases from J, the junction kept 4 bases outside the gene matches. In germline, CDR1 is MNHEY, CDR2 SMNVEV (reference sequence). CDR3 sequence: CASIAGAGEQFF. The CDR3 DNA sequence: TGTGCCAGCATAGCGGGGGCCGGTGAGCAGTTCTTC.

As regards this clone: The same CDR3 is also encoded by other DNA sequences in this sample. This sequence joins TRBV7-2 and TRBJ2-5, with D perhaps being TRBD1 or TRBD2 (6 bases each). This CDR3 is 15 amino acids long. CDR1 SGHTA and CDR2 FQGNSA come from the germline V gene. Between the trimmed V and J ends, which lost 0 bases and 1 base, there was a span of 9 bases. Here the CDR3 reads CASSLAGGIQETQYF. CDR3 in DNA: TGTGCCAGCAGCTTAGCGGGGGGCATCCAAGAGACCCAGTACTTC.

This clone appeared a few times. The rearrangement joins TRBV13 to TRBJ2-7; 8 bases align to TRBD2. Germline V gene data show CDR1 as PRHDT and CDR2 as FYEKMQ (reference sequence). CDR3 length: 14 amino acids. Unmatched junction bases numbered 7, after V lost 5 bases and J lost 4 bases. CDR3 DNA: TGTGCCAGCAGCCGGGGGGGCCGTTCTTACGAGCAGTACTTC. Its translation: CASSRGGRSYEQYF.

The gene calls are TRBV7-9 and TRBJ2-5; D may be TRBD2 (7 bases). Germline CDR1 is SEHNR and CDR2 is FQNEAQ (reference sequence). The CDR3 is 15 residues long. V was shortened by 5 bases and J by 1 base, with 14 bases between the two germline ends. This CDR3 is CASSRGGGTQETQYF. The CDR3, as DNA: TGTGCCAGCAGCCGGGGAGGGGGGACCCAAGAGACCCAGTACTTC.

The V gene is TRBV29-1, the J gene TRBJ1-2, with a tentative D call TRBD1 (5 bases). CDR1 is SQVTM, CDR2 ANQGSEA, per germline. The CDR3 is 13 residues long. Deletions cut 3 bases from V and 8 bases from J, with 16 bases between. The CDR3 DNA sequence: TGCAGCGTTGACGGGCGGCAGGGTGCGGGCTACACCTTC. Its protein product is CSVDGRQGAGYTF.

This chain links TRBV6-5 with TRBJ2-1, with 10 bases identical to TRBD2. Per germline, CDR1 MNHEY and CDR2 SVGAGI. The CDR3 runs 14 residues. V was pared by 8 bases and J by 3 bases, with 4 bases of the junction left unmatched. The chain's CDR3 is CASGTSGVYNEQFF. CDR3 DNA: TGTGCCAGCGGTACTAGCGGGGTCTACAATGAGCAGTTCTTC.